A selection of T cell receptor beta chains follows, all from one sample in a study of beta chain features in type 1 diabetes. Libraries were prepared by immunoSEQ multiplex PCR; TCRdb keeps only in-frame clonotypes and omits some of them. The sample carries about 700,000 clones, roughly an eighth recorded once. The specimen sequenced was naive CD4+ T cells from blood. The origin of the receptors is a man aged 18-30 years with type 1 diabetes. The CDR3 runs from the conserved cysteine through the conserved F or W. Each record gives: J gene, D gene, clone size, V gene, CDR3 protein, CDR3 DNA. D genes are given only for firm matches. The size field is filled for only some rows; it gives once, few, many or a size class.

J: TRBJ1-5; D: .; size: few; V: TRBV15; CDR3: CATSREGHGGQPQHF; DNA: TGTGCCACCAGCAGAGAGGGGCACGGTGGTCAGCCCCAGCATTTT
J: TRBJ2-6; D: TRBD1; size: few; V: TRBV7-2; CDR3: CASSQFRTGVHSGANVLTF; DNA: TGTGCCAGCAGCCAATTCCGGACAGGGGTCCACTCTGGGGCCAACGTCCTGACTTTC
J: TRBJ2-5; D: .; size: .; V: TRBV29-1; CDR3: CSVERVQKETQYF; DNA: TGCAGCGTTGAAAGGGTACAGAAAGAGACCCAGTACTTC
J: TRBJ1-3; D: .; size: .; V: TRBV23-1; CDR3: CASIPTGSGNTIYF; DNA: TGCGCCAGCATTCCGACGGGTTCTGGAAACACCATATATTTT
J: TRBJ1-5; D: TRBD1; size: once; V: TRBV6-5; CDR3: CASRRTGDSNQPQHF; DNA: TGTGCCAGCAGGCGGACAGGGGATAGCAATCAGCCCCAGCATTTT
J: TRBJ2-1; D: TRBD2; size: .; V: TRBV27; CDR3: CASALTPLAREKFF; DNA: TGTGCCAGCGCCCTGACCCCACTAGCGAGGGAAAAGTTCTTC
J: TRBJ1-4; D: .; size: few; V: TRBV30; CDR3: CAWSVRQPNEKLFF; DNA: TGTGCCTGGAGTGTACGGCAGCCTAATGAAAAACTGTTTTTT
J: TRBJ1-4; D: .; size: once; V: TRBV7-9; CDR3: CASSLVRGTEKLFF; DNA: TGTGCCAGCAGCTTAGTCCGGGGGACTGAAAAACTGTTTTTT
J: TRBJ2-3; D: .; size: .; V: TRBV4-1; CDR3: CASSQGTSSTDTQYF; DNA: TGCGCCAGCAGCCAAGGGACTTCTAGCACAGATACGCAGTATTTT
J: TRBJ1-2; D: .; size: .; V: TRBV5-1; CDR3: CASSDSNYGYTF; DNA: TGCGCCAGCAGCGACAGTAACTATGGCTACACCTTC
J: TRBJ2-1; D: .; size: .; V: TRBV19; CDR3: CASSMGAERYYNEQFF; DNA: TGTGCCAGTAGTATGGGGGCCGAACGGTACTACAATGAGCAGTTCTTC
J: TRBJ2-1; D: .; size: few; V: TRBV5-1; CDR3: CASSLVGESYNEQFF; DNA: TGCGCCAGCAGCTTGGTGGGGGAGTCCTACAATGAGCAGTTCTTC
J: TRBJ2-3; D: TRBD2; size: few; V: TRBV9; CDR3: CASSAWGGGTDTQYF; DNA: TGTGCCAGCAGCGCGTGGGGAGGGGGCACAGATACGCAGTATTTT
J: TRBJ1-2; D: .; size: few; V: TRBV30; CDR3: CAWSEGHTANYGYTF; DNA: TGTGCCTGGAGTGAGGGACATACAGCTAACTATGGCTACACCTTC
J: TRBJ2-2; D: TRBD1; size: few; V: TRBV30; CDR3: CAWSFRDRETGELFF; DNA: TGTGCCTGGAGTTTCCGGGACAGGGAGACCGGGGAGCTGTTTTTT
J: TRBJ2-7; D: .; size: .; V: TRBV6-5; CDR3: CASSYGGSSSYEQYF; DNA: TGTGCCAGCAGTTACGGGGGCAGTAGCTCCTACGAGCAGTACTTC
J: TRBJ2-7; D: .; size: few; V: TRBV7-9; CDR3: CASSATEYYEQYF; DNA: TGTGCCAGCAGCGCTACAGAATACTACGAGCAGTACTTC
J: TRBJ2-1; D: TRBD2; size: .; V: TRBV15; CDR3: CATSRSGRGLVYNEQFF; DNA: TGTGCCACCAGCAGATCCGGAAGGGGACTAGTCTACAATGAGCAGTTCTTC
J: TRBJ2-3; D: TRBD1; size: few; V: TRBV5-6; CDR3: CASSLQGLGTDTQYF; DNA: TGTGCCAGCAGCTTACAGGGGCTCGGCACAGATACGCAGTATTTT
J: TRBJ2-3; D: .; size: .; V: TRBV19; CDR3: CASRAGTPVADTQYF; DNA: TGTGCCAGCCGCGCCGGGACTCCCGTCGCAGATACGCAGTATTTT
J: TRBJ1-1; D: .; size: few; V: TRBV7-9; CDR3: CASSLQGGRAFF; DNA: TGTGCCAGCAGCCTGCAAGGAGGTAGAGCTTTCTTT
J: TRBJ1-2; D: TRBD1; size: .; V: TRBV4-1; CDR3: CASSQGYAKGAGGYTF; DNA: TGCGCCAGCAGCCAAGGGTATGCAAAGGGGGCAGGTGGCTACACCTTC
J: TRBJ1-2; D: .; size: .; V: TRBV5-1; CDR3: CASSPGDGYTF; DNA: TGCGCCAGCAGCCCGGGGGACGGCTACACCTTC
J: TRBJ2-6; D: .; size: .; V: TRBV28; CDR3: CASSPLWSTGANVLTF; DNA: TGTGCCAGCAGTCCCCTTTGGTCCACTGGGGCCAACGTCCTGACTTTC
J: TRBJ2-1; D: .; size: .; V: TRBV6-5; CDR3: CASSLRGEQFF; DNA: TGTGCCAGCAGTCTTCGTGGTGAGCAGTTCTTC
J: TRBJ2-7; D: .; size: few; V: TRBV11-2; CDR3: CASSLGHGKSDYEQYF; DNA: TGTGCCAGCAGCTTAGGACATGGGAAGAGTGACTACGAGCAGTACTTC
J: TRBJ2-3; D: .; size: few; V: TRBV11-2; CDR3: CASSFRVNRATDTQYF; DNA: TGTGCCAGCAGCTTTCGGGTCAACAGGGCGACAGATACGCAGTATTTT
J: TRBJ1-2; D: .; size: .; V: TRBV13; CDR3: CASSFRSGRRLPNYGYTF; DNA: TGTGCCAGCAGCTTTCGGTCGGGACGTAGGCTCCCTAACTATGGCTACACCTTC
J: TRBJ2-7; D: TRBD2; size: .; V: TRBV15; CDR3: CATSGDLGGDIYEQYF; DNA: TGTGCCACCAGCGGGGACCTGGGGGGGGATATCTACGAGCAGTACTTC
J: TRBJ2-1; D: TRBD1; size: .; V: TRBV7-8; CDR3: CASSRPGTGDQSSYNEQFF; DNA: TGTGCCAGCAGCCGCCCCGGGACAGGAGACCAAAGCTCCTACAATGAGCAGTTCTTC
J: TRBJ1-3; D: TRBD1; size: few; V: TRBV30; CDR3: CAWSRQGDTIYF; DNA: TGTGCCTGGAGTAGACAGGGAGACACCATATATTTT
J: TRBJ1-1; D: .; size: few; V: TRBV7-9; CDR3: CAISHGGNTEAFF; DNA: TGTGCCATCTCCCACGGGGGTAACACTGAAGCTTTCTTT
J: TRBJ2-2; D: .; size: few; V: TRBV14; CDR3: CASSQERLANAGELFF; DNA: TGTGCCAGCAGCCAAGAGCGCCTAGCGAATGCCGGGGAGCTGTTTTTT
J: TRBJ1-4; D: .; size: few; V: TRBV2; CDR3: CASSPEALATNEKLFF; DNA: TGTGCCAGCAGTCCCGAGGCTCTGGCAACTAATGAAAAACTGTTTTTT
J: TRBJ2-7; D: .; size: .; V: TRBV7-8; CDR3: CASSLVNAYEQYF; DNA: TGTGCCAGCAGCTTAGTAAATGCCTACGAGCAGTACTTC
J: TRBJ2-5; D: .; size: .; V: TRBV10-3; CDR3: CAISSGLGETQYF; DNA: TGTGCCATCAGCTCGGGCCTCGGGGAGACCCAGTACTTC
J: TRBJ2-7; D: .; size: few; V: TRBV10-3; CDR3: CAISESGQGSLVEQYF; DNA: TGTGCCATCAGTGAGTCTGGGCAGGGATCCTTGGTCGAGCAGTACTTC
J: TRBJ2-7; D: .; size: .; V: TRBV7-3; CDR3: CASSSGLEMSEQYF; DNA: TGTGCCAGCAGCTCCGGGTTGGAGATGAGCGAGCAGTACTTC
J: TRBJ1-1; D: .; size: few; V: TRBV2; CDR3: CASSDGGNTEAFF; DNA: TGTGCCAGCAGTGACGGGGGGAACACTGAAGCTTTCTTT
J: TRBJ2-3; D: .; size: .; V: TRBV19; CDR3: CASSIDSGTDTQYF; DNA: TGTGCCAGTAGTATAGATAGCGGCACAGATACGCAGTATTTT
J: TRBJ2-3; D: .; size: .; V: TRBV6-5; CDR3: CASRLIQGDTQYF; DNA: TGTGCCAGCAGACTCATCCAGGGGGATACGCAGTATTTT
J: TRBJ1-2; D: .; size: .; V: TRBV14; CDR3: CASSQVTGGNYGYTF; DNA: TGTGCCAGCAGCCAAGTGACGGGGGGAAACTATGGCTACACCTTC
J: TRBJ2-1; D: .; size: once; V: TRBV7-2; CDR3: CASSAHNEQFF; DNA: TGTGCCAGCAGCGCACACAACGAGCAGTTCTTC
J: TRBJ2-1; D: TRBD2; size: few; V: TRBV10-3; CDR3: CAISLLGLAGGGEQFF; DNA: TGTGCCATCAGCTTACTTGGACTAGCGGGGGGAGGTGAGCAGTTCTTC
J: TRBJ1-2; D: TRBD1; size: few; V: TRBV4-1; CDR3: CASSQTGQGPYGYTF; DNA: TGCGCCAGCAGCCAAACCGGACAGGGGCCCTATGGCTACACCTTC
J: TRBJ1-2; D: .; size: .; V: TRBV15; CDR3: CATSRDRANSYGYTF; DNA: TGTGCCACCAGCAGAGATAGGGCCAATTCCTATGGCTACACCTTC
J: TRBJ1-1; D: .; size: few; V: TRBV18; CDR3: CASSPIPAPGAFF; DNA: TGTGCCAGCTCACCGATCCCAGCCCCGGGAGCTTTCTTT
J: TRBJ1-1; D: .; size: few; V: TRBV15; CDR3: CATSSDRLGFTALNTEAFF; DNA: TGTGCCACCAGCAGTGACAGGTTGGGTTTCACAGCCTTGAACACTGAAGCTTTCTTT
J: TRBJ2-2; D: .; size: .; V: TRBV9; CDR3: CASSVALDVSLTGELFF; DNA: TGTGCCAGCAGCGTAGCGCTGGATGTTTCCTTAACCGGGGAGCTGTTTTTT
J: TRBJ1-5; D: TRBD1; size: .; V: TRBV6-1; CDR3: CASSMTGPANQPQHF; DNA: TGTGCCAGCAGTATGACAGGGCCTGCTAATCAGCCCCAGCATTTT
J: TRBJ1-5; D: TRBD1; size: .; V: TRBV2; CDR3: CASSEKDRGLWSNQPQHF; DNA: TGTGCCAGCAGTGAAAAGGACAGGGGGCTCTGGAGCAATCAGCCCCAGCATTTT
J: TRBJ1-4; D: .; size: .; V: TRBV30; CDR3: CACDGPKGSELFF; DNA: TGTGCCTGTGACGGCCCCAAGGGGTCGGAACTGTTTTTT
J: TRBJ2-3; D: TRBD1; size: few; V: TRBV7-9; CDR3: CASSSFDREGTDTQYF; DNA: TGTGCCAGCAGCTCGTTCGACAGGGAAGGAACAGATACGCAGTATTTT
J: TRBJ2-3; D: .; size: few; V: TRBV6-6; CDR3: CASTHSGTDTQYF; DNA: TGTGCCAGCACCCACTCCGGAACAGATACGCAGTATTTT
J: TRBJ2-5; D: .; size: .; V: TRBV29-1; CDR3: CSVGEETQYF; DNA: TGCAGCGTGGGGGAAGAGACCCAGTACTTC
J: TRBJ2-7; D: .; size: few; V: TRBV5-1; CDR3: CASSQDGASYEQYF; DNA: TGCGCCAGCAGCCAGGATGGGGCCTCCTACGAGCAGTACTTC
J: TRBJ2-3; D: .; size: few; V: TRBV12-5; CDR3: CASGYRYTDTQYF; DNA: TGTGCTAGTGGTTACAGGTACACAGATACGCAGTATTTT
J: TRBJ2-5; D: .; size: few; V: TRBV19; CDR3: CASSPLGQEGETQYF; DNA: TGTGCCAGTAGTCCCCTAGGACAGGAGGGAGAGACCCAGTACTTC